These 30 T cell receptor beta chains originate from one sample sequenced in a study of T cells after yellow fever vaccination. MiXCR, applied by TCRdb to the 5' RACE reads, yields one record per CDR3 protein. The data contain nearly 550,000 distinct CDR3 sequences, over 15% of them singletons. Sequenced here: PBMCs, sampled 15 days after the yellow fever booster vaccination. These receptors originate from a man aged 25 to 40 who received the YFV17D yellow fever vaccine.

The chain carries TRBV6-1 and TRBJ2-7; D unclear. Germline-derived CDR1 and CDR2 are MNHNS and SASEGT. The CDR3 has 14 residues. Trimming took off 5 bases at V and 4 bases at J, with 15 bases between the two ends. The chain's CDR3 is CASSLSAEGYEQYF. CDR3 DNA: TGTGCCAGCAGTCTCTCCGCCGAAGGGTACGAGCAGTACTTC.

The chain combines TRBV7-9 with TRBJ2-1; D gene uncertain. This CDR3 comprises 13 residues. Germline V gene data show CDR1 as SEHNR and CDR2 as FQNEAQ (reference sequence). V gave up 1 base and J gave up 7 bases, with 8 bases separating them. The CDR3 DNA reads as TGTGCCAGCAGCTTAGGATACCTGAATGAGCAGTTCTTC. It encodes CASSLGYLNEQFF.

The rearrangement uses TRBV6-5 and TRBJ2-4, with 14 nucleotides matching TRBD2. CDR3 size: 19 residues. Germline V gene sequence: CDR1 MNHEY, CDR2 SVGAGI. The V gene end was trimmed by 0 bases and the J gene end by 5 bases; junction bases not matched to a gene: 9. The CDR3 here is CASSYSAPGLAGVENIQYF. The CDR3 DNA follows: TGTGCCAGCAGTTACTCGGCTCCGGGACTAGCGGGAGTAGAAAACATTCAGTACTTC.

This clonotype came up a few times. The V and J genes are TRBV5-1 and TRBJ2-3; 15 bases line up with TRBD2. Germline CDR1 is SGHRS and CDR2 is YFSETQ. CDR3 length: 20 amino acids. With V trimmed by 3 bases and J by 3 bases, 14 bases remained unmatched. The CDR3 is CASSSRVAGLAGGETDTQYF. In DNA, the CDR3 is TGCGCCAGCAGCTCCAGGGTCGCGGGACTAGCGGGAGGAGAAACAGATACGCAGTATTTT.

This chain connects TRBV18 to TRBJ2-3; perhaps TRBD2 as D (6 bases). V dropped 3 bases and J dropped 5 bases, with 15 bases sitting between them. This CDR3 spans 15 amino acids. The germline V gene has CDR1 KGHSH and CDR2 LQKENI. The chain's CDR3 is CASSPSLQGGDTQYF. The CDR3 DNA follows: TGTGCCAGCTCACCCAGCCTCCAGGGAGGAGATACGCAGTATTTT.

V usage is TRBV11-2 and J usage is TRBJ2-6; possible D gene TRBD1, 5 bases. This CDR3 region has 18 residues. V shed 2 bases and J shed 0 bases, with 14 bases lying between them. Germline CDR1 is SGHAT and CDR2 is FQNNGV. DNA for the CDR3: TGTGCCAGCAGCTTATGGTTGGTTGGGGCCTCTGGGGCCAACGTCCTGACTTTC. Protein product: CASSLWLVGASGANVLTF.

The rearrangement joins TRBV29-1 to TRBJ1-1; tentative D call: TRBD1 (5 bases). CDR1 and CDR2 from the germline V gene are SQVTM and ANQGSEA. Between the trimmed V and J ends, which lost 7 bases and 9 bases, there was a span of 15 bases. The CDR3 length is 11 residues. The CDR3 is CSGARQTQAFF. The CDR3 DNA follows: TGCAGCGGGGCTAGACAGACCCAAGCTTTCTTT. The whole variable domain, remainder taken from reference TRBV29-1 and TRBJ1-1, is SAVISQKPSRDICQRGTSLTIQCQVDSQVTMMFWYRQQPGQSLTLIATANQGSEATYESGFVIDKFPISRPNLTFSTLTVSNMSPEDSSIYLCSGARQTQAFFGQGTRLTVV.

In its sample, this clonotype was seen a few times. The gene calls are TRBV20-1 and TRBJ2-3; TRBD2 aligns across 11 bases. The CDR3 sequence is 17 residues long. Germline V gives CDR1 DFQATT, CDR2 SNEGSKA (reference sequence). Germline trimming cut 3 bases from V and 2 bases from J; bases unmatched to any gene: 10. This CDR3 reads CSASLGLAEASTDTQYF. CDR3 nucleotides: TGCAGTGCTAGTCTGGGACTAGCGGAAGCCTCCACAGATACGCAGTATTTT.

The chain links TRBV29-1 to TRBJ1-1; 8 bases are a match to TRBD1. The CDR3 spans 10 residues. Germline V lookup: CDR1 SQVTM, CDR2 ANQGSEA. V lost 7 bases, J lost 8 bases, and 3 bases stayed unmatched. The CDR3 DNA follows: TGCAGCGCCACAGGGGGGGAAGCTTTCTTT. This gives the protein CSATGGEAFF. Full variable domain (outside the CDR3, taken from reference TRBV29-1 and TRBJ1-1): SAVISQKPSRDICQRGTSLTIQCQVDSQVTMMFWYRQQPGQSLTLIATANQGSEATYESGFVIDKFPISRPNLTFSTLTVSNMSPEDSSIYLCSATGGEAFFGQGTRLTVV.

This clonotype was recorded a few times. This chain links TRBV5-1 with TRBJ2-2, with a possible D match to TRBD2 (6 bases). V shed 3 bases and J shed 6 bases, with 9 bases lying between them. Germline V gene data show CDR1 as SGHRS and CDR2 as YFSETQ. There are 13 residues in the CDR3. This CDR3 is CASSWGLPGELFF. CDR3 DNA: TGCGCCAGCAGCTGGGGACTCCCCGGGGAGCTGTTTTTT. Full variable domain (remainder filled in from reference TRBV5-1 and TRBJ2-2): KAGVTQTPRYLIKTRGQQVTLSCSPISGHRSVSWYQQTPGQGLQFLFEYFSETQRNKGNFPGRFSGRQFSNSRSEMNVSTLELGDSALYLCASSWGLPGELFFGEGSRLTVL.

V and J are TRBV6-5 and TRBJ2-3, with TRBD2 as a possible D gene (6 bases). Trimming took 8 bases from V and 9 from J, leaving 12 bases between them. CDR1 MNHEY and CDR2 SVGAGI come from the germline V gene. The CDR3 runs 11 residues. As DNA, the CDR3 is TGTGCCAGCCGAGGCGGGACCACGCAGTATTTT. Its translation: CASRGGTTQYF.

The J gene is TRBJ2-2, the V gene TRBV23-1, with D possibly TRBD1 on 5 matching bases. TRBV23-1 is an open reading frame whose function is uncertain. The CDR3 covers 15 residues. V lost 3 bases and J 4 bases, leaving 12 bases between the germline ends. The CDR3 bases are TGCGCCAGCAGTCATTCGGACACCTCCACCGGGGAGCTGTTTTTT. This translates into CASSHSDTSTGELFF.

This clonotype was recorded once. The chain combines TRBV5-1 with TRBJ2-5, with D possibly being TRBD1 (5 bases). Germline CDR1 is SGHRS and CDR2 is YFSETQ. V was cut by 2 bases and J by 5 bases, with 7 bases left in between. This CDR3 is built from 12 residues. The CDR3 DNA is TGCGCCAGCAGCTTTGGGGCGGAGACCCAGTACTTC. This sequence encodes CASSFGAETQYF.

The rearrangement uses TRBV29-1 and TRBJ2-7, with D possibly being TRBD1 (6 bases). Germline V CDR1 and CDR2: SQVTM, ANQGSEA. CDR3 size: 13 residues. V dropped 7 bases and J dropped 1 base, with 14 bases sitting between them. The CDR3 region is CSATIQGSYEQYF. The DNA for the CDR3 is TGCAGCGCCACAATACAGGGTTCCTACGAGCAGTACTTC.

The chain has TRBV11-2 and TRBJ1-1; the D is unclear. CDR3 length: 13 amino acids. Trimming removed 5 bases at V and 1 base at J, with 8 bases between. In germline, CDR1 is SGHAT, CDR2 FQNNGV. CDR3 amino acids: CASSGHWNTEAFF. CDR3 nucleotides: TGTGCCAGCAGCGGTCACTGGAACACTGAAGCTTTCTTT.

Only a few counts were recorded for this clonotype. The chain joins TRBV4-3 to TRBJ2-2, with a possible D match to TRBD2 (5 bases). Germline CDR1 is LGHNA and CDR2 is YSLEER. V shed 4 bases and J shed 5 bases, with 11 bases lying between them. The CDR3 is 14 residues long. The CDR3 DNA sequence: TGCGCCAGCAGCCCCGGGGATTGGACCGGGGAGCTGTTTTTT. It is translated as CASSPGDWTGELFF.

This clonotype has a handful of counts. The J gene is TRBJ2-2, the V gene TRBV2; 8 nucleotides align to TRBD2. Looked up from germline, CDR1 is SNHLY and CDR2 is FYNNEI. The CDR3 is 14 residues long. The ends lost 6 bases at V and 5 bases at J; junction bases unmatched: 5. As DNA, the CDR3 is TGTGCCAGCAGGAGCGGGAGTACGACCGGGGAGCTGTTTTTT. Translating it yields CASRSGSTTGELFF.

This clonotype was seen a handful of times. V and J are TRBV6-5 and TRBJ1-1, with 8 bases lining up with TRBD1. The CDR3 consists of 13 residues. Trimming took 4 bases from V and 10 from J; bases not matched to a gene: 8. The germline V gene encodes CDR1 MNHEY and CDR2 SVGAGI. CDR3 bases: TGTGCCAGCAGTTCCCAGGGGGCTCGGGGAGCTTTCTTT. It translates to CASSSQGARGAFF.

The J gene is TRBJ2-3, the V gene TRBV7-9, with D possibly being TRBD2 (5 bases). From germline, CDR1 is SEHNR and CDR2 FQNEAQ (reference sequence). This CDR3 is built from 14 residues. V was clipped by 2 bases and J by 5 bases, with 11 bases between them. CDR3 nucleotides: TGTGCCAGCAGCTTAAGTCTAGCCGGAGATACGCAGTATTTT. Amino acids: CASSLSLAGDTQYF. The variable domain in full, completed from reference TRBV7-9 and TRBJ2-3, reads DTGVSQNPRHKITKRGQNVTFRCDPISEHNRLYWYRQTLGQGPEFLTYFQNEAQLEKSRLLSDRFSAERPKGSFSTLEIQRTEQGDSAMYLCASSLSLAGDTQYFGPGTRLTVL.

V gene TRBV5-1 combines with J gene TRBJ2-5, with 14 nucleotides matching TRBD2. With 3 bases clipped from V and 5 bases from J, the junction kept 6 bases outside the gene matches. Germline lookup yields CDR1 SGHRS and CDR2 YFSETQ. The CDR3 contains 16 residues. CDR3 residues: CASSSGTSGSWETQYF. The DNA for the CDR3 is TGCGCCAGCAGCTCTGGGACTAGCGGGAGTTGGGAGACCCAGTACTTC.

The chain is built from TRBV5-1 and TRBJ1-1; unclear D gene. CDR1 and CDR2 (germline): SGHRS, YFSETQ. V was pared by 1 base and J by 6 bases, with 13 bases between. The CDR3 consists of 14 residues. The CDR3: CASSLLGVGAEAFF. The CDR3 DNA follows: TGCGCCAGCAGCTTGCTGGGTGTGGGCGCTGAAGCTTTCTTT.

V usage is TRBV7-3 and J usage is TRBJ2-1, with 7 nucleotides matching TRBD2. The germline gives CDR1 SGHTA, CDR2 FQGTGA. The V and J ends lost 3 bases and 7 bases, in that order; junction bases with no gene match: 12. The length of the CDR3 is 16 residues. The CDR3 DNA follows: TGTGCCAGCAGCTTTCGGGGCGGGAGTCTCGGTAATGAGCAGTTCTTC. Its protein product is CASSFRGGSLGNEQFF.

This clonotype was seen only a few times. V and J are TRBV30 and TRBJ2-7, with D possibly matching TRBD2 (6 bases). Germline V gene lookup returns CDR1 GTSNPN and CDR2 SVGIG (reference sequence). The CDR3 has 14 amino acids. Trimming pared 3 bases from V and 5 bases from J, leaving 17 bases between. CDR3 bases: TGTGCCTGGAGGGAAACGGGAGTTACCGACGAGCAGTACTTC. This translates into CAWRETGVTDEQYF.

This clonotype turned up a few times. The rearrangement links TRBV5-1 to TRBJ1-1; no definite D call. Trimming removed 4 bases from V and 7 bases from J, with 11 bases in between. The CDR3 extends over 12 amino acids. Germline V gene lookup returns CDR1 SGHRS and CDR2 YFSETQ. CDR3 protein: CASSPPGSEAFF. The CDR3 nucleotides read TGCGCCAGCAGCCCACCAGGCAGTGAAGCTTTCTTT. The full variable domain, with the rest looked up from reference TRBV5-1 and TRBJ1-1, is KAGVTQTPRYLIKTRGQQVTLSCSPISGHRSVSWYQQTPGQGLQFLFEYFSETQRNKGNFPGRFSGRQFSNSRSEMNVSTLELGDSALYLCASSPPGSEAFFGQGTRLTVV.

The rearrangement uses TRBV5-1 and TRBJ2-3; no reliable D call. The CDR3 spans 15 residues. The germline V gene encodes CDR1 SGHRS and CDR2 YFSETQ. V was trimmed by 4 bases and J by 4 bases, leaving 16 bases between them. In DNA form, the CDR3 reads TGCGCCAGCAGCACGGACGTGCGTAATTCAGATACGCAGTATTTT. Translation: CASSTDVRNSDTQYF.

This clonotype was observed a few times. This chain connects TRBV5-1 to TRBJ2-3; TRBD2 matches 8 bases. The CDR3 runs 14 residues. The V gene end was trimmed by 0 bases and the J gene end by 3 bases; junction bases not matched to a gene: 0. From germline, CDR1 is SGHRS and CDR2 YFSETQ. CDR3 sequence: CASSLERETDTQYF. CDR3 bases: TGCGCCAGCAGCTTGGAGCGGGAGACAGATACGCAGTATTTT.

The rearrangement uses TRBV12-3 or TRBV12-4 and TRBJ1-4; 7 bases fit TRBD1. J was trimmed by 6 bases and V by 6 bases; bases with no gene match: 7. The CDR3 loop spans 14 amino acids. The chain's CDR3 is CASRSAGTDEKLFF. The CDR3 nucleotides read TGTGCCAGCAGATCTGCCGGGACAGATGAAAAACTGTTTTTT.

This clonotype was picked up many times. The chain employs TRBV5-1 and TRBJ2-1, with 8 bases aligning to TRBD1. CDR3 length: 16 residues. Germline CDR1 SGHRS, CDR2 YFSETQ. The junction had 8 bases not matched to a gene; V was cut back by 1 base and J by 5 bases. The CDR3 protein is CASSLTGTGINNEQFF. CDR3 DNA: TGCGCCAGCAGCTTGACCGGGACAGGAATTAACAATGAGCAGTTCTTC.

This clonotype was detected only a few times. The chain has TRBV7-9 and TRBJ2-5; D tentatively fits TRBD1 or TRBD2 (5 bases each). CDR1 and CDR2 from the germline V gene are SEHNR and FQNEAQ (reference sequence). With 3 bases removed from V and 9 bases from J, the gap between germline ends came to 17 bases. The CDR3 sequence is 14 residues long. The CDR3 nucleotides are TGTGCCAGCAGCTTGGGGACGGCGGAGGAGGCCCAGTACTTC. This sequence encodes CASSLGTAEEAQYF.

This rearrangement joins TRBV10-3 to TRBJ2-7, with 9 bases identical to TRBD2. Per the germline V gene, CDR1 is ENHRY and CDR2 is SYGVKD. The V and J ends lost 0 bases and 2 bases, in that order; junction bases with no gene match: 11. The CDR3 is 18 residues long. CDR3: CAISESIEGPSGTYEQYF. The CDR3 DNA follows: TGTGCCATCAGTGAGTCGATTGAAGGCCCTAGCGGGACCTACGAGCAGTACTTC.